The 16 T cell receptor beta chains listed next were all sequenced from one sample in a study of T cell responses to AZD1222 COVID-19 vaccine. TCRdb's table, derived via immunoSEQ multiplex PCR, lists solely in-frame clones and lacks some. The sample holds 130,000 to 150,000 clones, around 91% seen once. Sample: peripheral blood, taken on day 0 of AZD1222 vaccination. These receptor sequences come from an adult in good health.

The chain has TRBV4-1 and TRBJ1-5, with D unclear. Germline V gene lookup returns CDR1 MGHRA and CDR2 YSYEKL. The CDR3 is 13 amino acids. V was clipped by 2 bases and J by 9 bases, with 11 bases between them. CDR3 region: CASSQNRGRPQHF. In DNA, the CDR3 is TGCGCCAGCAGCCAAAACCGAGGTCGGCCCCAGCATTTT.

This clone has only a few counts. The chain is built from TRBV29-1 and TRBJ1-2; weak D call: TRBD1 (6 bases). Germline V gives CDR1 SQVTM, CDR2 ANQGSEA. The CDR3 is 15 residues long. Trimming removed 6 bases at V and 2 bases at J, with 19 bases between. The CDR3 DNA reads as TGCAGCGTCCACTCCGGGCTAGGGGGGAACTATGGCTACACCTTC. Its translation is CSVHSGLGGNYGYTF.

The chain couples TRBV2 to TRBJ2-3; D may be TRBD2 (6 bases). V was shortened by 3 bases and J by 2 bases, with 12 bases between the two germline ends. The CDR3 is 15 residues long. CDR1 SNHLY and CDR2 FYNNEI come from the germline V gene. The CDR3 sequence: CASSDPGSTTDTQYF. CDR3 sequence (DNA): TGTGCCAGCAGTGACCCCGGGAGCACCACAGATACGCAGTATTTT.

The V gene is TRBV19, the J gene TRBJ1-6; D is ambiguous. The germline gives CDR1 LNHDA, CDR2 SQIVND (reference sequence). This CDR3 is built from 16 residues. V was cut by 3 bases and J by 13 bases, with 22 bases left in between. The CDR3 reads CASSIRYPLSVLPLHF. CDR3 nucleotide sequence: TGTGCCAGTAGTATCCGCTACCCCCTCTCAGTGCTCCCCCTCCACTTT. Full variable domain (remainder filled in from reference TRBV19 and TRBJ1-6): DGGITQSPKYLFRKEGQNVTLSCEQNLNHDAMYWYRQDPGQGLRLIYYSQIVNDFQKGDIAEGYSVSREKKESFPLTVTSAQKNPTAFYLCASSIRYPLSVLPLHFGNGTRLTVT.

This chain uses TRBV6-2 or TRBV6-3 with TRBJ1-5, with no clear D. This CDR3 contains 15 residues. Germline V CDR1 and CDR2: MNHEY, SVGEGT. V dropped 7 bases and J dropped 2 bases, with 15 bases sitting between them. Here the CDR3 reads CASTPRGVGNQPQHF. The CDR3 region has the DNA TGTGCCAGCACCCCCCGTGGGGTGGGCAATCAGCCCCAGCATTTT.

This chain uses TRBV12-5 with TRBJ2-1; 11 bases match TRBD2. The V and J ends lost 5 bases and 2 bases, in that order; junction bases with no gene match: 5. CDR1 LGHNT and CDR2 FRNRAP come from the germline V gene. CDR3 length equals 16 residues. DNA for the CDR3: TGTGCTAGTGGTCCGGGGGGACTAGCGGCCTACAATGAGCAGTTCTTC. Protein sequence: CASGPGGLAAYNEQFF.

V gene TRBV28 combines with J gene TRBJ1-2; D ambiguous. CDR3 length: 17 amino acids. Germline assignment: CDR1 MDHEN and CDR2 SYDVKM. V gave up 5 bases and J gave up 2 bases, with 21 bases separating them. CDR3 loop: CASSPYSLGEYNYGYTF. The CDR3 bases are TGTGCCAGCAGTCCATACTCTCTCGGGGAATACAACTATGGCTACACCTTC.

V is TRBV6-2 or TRBV6-3 and J is TRBJ2-7; TRBD1 matches at 8 bases. Germline lookup yields CDR1 MNHEY and CDR2 SVGEGT. After removal of 6 bases from V and 3 bases from J, the junction contained 7 bases not matched to a gene. This CDR3 is 14 amino acids long. CDR3 sequence: CASSPGQGIYEQYF. The CDR3 DNA is TGTGCCAGCAGCCCAGGACAGGGAATCTACGAGCAGTACTTC.

The chain has TRBV7-3 and TRBJ2-2; D may be TRBD1 or TRBD2 (6 bases each). Germline CDR1 is SGHTA and CDR2 is FQGTGA. V lost 5 bases and J lost 5, with 18 bases in between. The CDR3 is 16 amino acids. CDR3 in amino acids: CASSHPEGVETGELFF. In nucleotides, the CDR3 is TGTGCCAGCAGCCACCCGGAGGGGGTAGAGACCGGGGAGCTGTTTTTT.

The chain carries TRBV29-1 and TRBJ2-1; D unclear. The germline V gene encodes CDR1 SQVTM and CDR2 ANQGSEA. V was clipped by 3 bases and J by 8 bases, with 11 bases between them. The CDR3 has 12 amino acids. The CDR3 spells CSVEQGRDEQFF. Written as DNA, the CDR3 is TGCAGCGTTGAGCAAGGCCGCGATGAGCAGTTCTTC.

The chain has TRBV9 and TRBJ2-5; maybe TRBD2 (6 bases). Trimming left V 2 bases short and J 7 bases short, with 12 bases between. CDR3 size: 13 residues. Germline V lookup: CDR1 SGDLS, CDR2 YYNGEE. CDR3 protein: CASSVGPEGTQYF. CDR3 DNA: TGTGCCAGCAGCGTCGGTCCGGAGGGGACCCAGTACTTC.

The chain combines TRBV29-1 with TRBJ2-7; D is unclear. In germline, CDR1 is SQVTM, CDR2 ANQGSEA. V shed 2 bases and J shed 5 bases, with 10 bases lying between them. The length of the CDR3 is 12 residues. The CDR3 DNA reads TGCAGCGTTGAAATGGGTGCCGACGAGCAGTACTTC. It codes for CSVEMGADEQYF.

This clone was seen more than once but under ten times. This sequence joins TRBV4-1 and TRBJ2-7; a possible D gene is TRBD2 (5 bases). The V and J ends lost 0 bases and 3 bases respectively, with 9 bases between them. The CDR3 spans 14 residues. Per germline, CDR1 MGHRA and CDR2 YSYEKL. Here the CDR3 reads CASSQDTRDYEQYF. CDR3 nucleotide sequence: TGCGCCAGCAGCCAAGATACCCGGGACTACGAGCAGTACTTC.

The rearrangement joins TRBV19 to TRBJ1-2; D is possibly TRBD1 (5 bases). This CDR3 is built from 15 residues. V shed 6 bases and J shed 5 bases, with 19 bases lying between them. CDR1 and CDR2 from the germline V gene are LNHDA and SQIVND (reference sequence). The CDR3 DNA is TGTGCCAGTAGCTGGGGACTGGAAACAGCGTATGGCTACACCTTC. Residues: CASSWGLETAYGYTF.

The chain uses TRBV19 and TRBJ1-2, with a weak D call TRBD1 (5 bases). From germline, CDR1 is LNHDA and CDR2 SQIVND (reference sequence). This CDR3 is built from 14 residues. The germline V and J ends were trimmed by 7 bases and 2 bases, with 14 bases remaining between them. CDR3 in DNA: TGTGCCAGTATCGGGACCGACTCAAACTATGGCTACACCTTC. As protein: CASIGTDSNYGYTF.

This chain links TRBV19 with TRBJ1-1; the D gene is possibly TRBD1 (5 bases). V lost 3 bases to trimming and J lost 0 bases, with 8 bases between them. CDR1 is LNHDA and CDR2 is SQIVND in the germline V gene (reference sequence). This CDR3 is built from 14 residues. The CDR3 loop reads CASSIRQMNTEAFF. The CDR3 DNA sequence: TGTGCCAGTAGTATTCGACAGATGAACACTGAAGCTTTCTTT.